One sample yielded the 15 T cell receptor beta chains listed below, sequenced in a study of regulatory T cells in long-lasting Graves disease. Arm-PCR of CDR3 regions with iRepertoire HTBI primers generated TCR beta libraries. TCRdb redid the calling of the multiplex PCR reads with MiXCR, one entry per CDR3 protein. The table shows about 540,000 distinct CDR3 sequences, with roughly 14% occurring only once. Time point here: newly diagnosed GD, antithyroid drugs for less than 3 months. Extracted RNA from PBMCs served as the source of the TCR library. These data are also associated with another study on T cells in Graves' hyperthyroidism and ophthalmopathy.

The starting material was peripheral blood mononuclear cells (PBMCs), obtained at new diagnosis, from a patient treated with antithyroid drugs. Source of these receptors: a man younger than 45 with Graves disease.

Comment on this clonotype: One end of the junction does not line up with germline, which may come from a read error. The rearrangement links TRBV5-5 to TRBJ2-7; D is ambiguous. The CDR3 totals 11 residues. The germline gives CDR1 SGHKS, CDR2 YYEKEE (reference sequence). Written as DNA, the CDR3 is TGTGCCAGCAGCTTGGGCCCTTCCTTCTCGTTC. It codes for CASSLGPSFSF.

This clonotype was detected only a few times. This chain connects TRBV3-1 to TRBJ1-4; weak D call: TRBD1 (5 bases). The CDR3 runs 17 residues. Between the trimmed V and J ends, which lost 2 bases and 4 bases, there was a span of 17 bases. The germline CDR1 and CDR2 sequences are LGHDT and YNNKEL (reference sequence). The CDR3 region is CASSQFAGLNRNEKLFF. Here the CDR3 DNA reads TGTGCCAGCAGCCAATTCGCGGGGCTTAACCGTAATGAAAAACTGTTTTTT.

The chain's CDR3 is CASSRQQGISYNEQFF. The CDR3 DNA reads TGTGCCAGCAGCCGTCAACAGGGAATCTCCTACAATGAGCAGTTCTTC. The chain recombines TRBV11-2 with TRBJ2-1, with a tentative D call TRBD1 (6 bases). This CDR3 spans 16 amino acids. V lost 5 bases and J 0 bases, leaving 14 bases between the germline ends. CDR1 and CDR2 from the germline V gene are SGHAT and FQNNGV. Filled out from reference TRBV11-2 and TRBJ2-1, the complete variable domain reads EAGVAQSPRYKIIEKRQSVAFWCNPISGHATLYWYQQILGQGPKLLIQFQNNGVVDDSQLPKDRFSAERLKGVDSTLKIQPAKLEDSAVYLCASSRQQGISYNEQFFGPGTRLTVL.

This clonotype was recorded many times. The chain employs TRBV7-2 and TRBJ2-5; the D is unclear. V was shortened by 2 bases and J by 5 bases, with 15 bases between the two germline ends. The germline V gene has CDR1 SGHTA and CDR2 FQGNSA. The CDR3 runs 15 residues. Here the CDR3 reads CASSLNQQASETQYF. DNA of the CDR3: TGTGCCAGCAGCTTAAACCAGCAGGCCTCGGAGACCCAGTACTTC.

The chain joins TRBV3-1 to TRBJ2-7; tentatively, D is TRBD2 (6 bases). The CDR3 contains 14 residues. Germline-derived CDR1 and CDR2 are LGHDT and YNNKEL (reference sequence). Trimming took 2 bases from V and 2 from J, leaving 10 bases between them. The CDR3 loop reads CASSQRASAYEQYF. The CDR3 region has the DNA TGTGCCAGCAGCCAACGTGCTAGCGCCTACGAGCAGTACTTC.

This clonotype has ten or more counts. This sequence joins TRBV7-8 and TRBJ2-1, with 10 bases identical to TRBD2. V lost 5 bases to trimming and J lost 3 bases; unmatched junction nucleotides: 4. This CDR3 is built from 15 residues. Germline V gene sequence: CDR1 SGHVS, CDR2 FQNEAQ. Here the CDR3 reads CASSSTSGDYNEQFF. DNA of the CDR3: TGTGCCAGCAGCAGCACTAGCGGGGACTACAATGAGCAGTTCTTC.

There are a few counts of this clonotype. The rearrangement joins TRBV29-1 to TRBJ1-5; D is uncertain. In germline, CDR1 is SQVTM, CDR2 ANQGSEA. The CDR3 covers 9 residues. V was clipped by 7 bases and J by 6 bases, with 4 bases between them. The CDR3 protein is CSAGQPQHF. CDR3 nucleotides: TGCAGCGCGGGTCAGCCCCAGCATTTT.

The sample holds many counts of this clonotype. The V call is TRBV27, the J call TRBJ2-3; D gene ambiguous. The CDR3 contains 15 residues. The ends were cut back, 2 bases at V and 3 bases at J, with 12 bases in the middle. Germline-derived CDR1 and CDR2 are MNHEY and SMNVEV (reference sequence). CDR3 DNA sequence: TGTGCCAGCAGTTTAGGGCCCGAATGGACAGATACGCAGTATTTT. Translation gives CASSLGPEWTDTQYF.

This clonotype showed up many times. This chain joins TRBV20-1 and TRBJ2-3; maybe TRBD2 (6 bases). Deletions cut 4 bases from V and 4 bases from J, with 18 bases between. This CDR3 region has 15 residues. Germline V CDR1 and CDR2: DFQATT, SNEGSKA (reference sequence). The CDR3 coding sequence is TGCAGTGCTACGAACCGGGACTCTAGGGCAGATACGCAGTATTTT. As protein: CSATNRDSRADTQYF.

This clonotype was picked up a small number of times. The chain joins TRBV4-2 to TRBJ1-2, with unresolved D. Trimming took 3 bases from V and 2 from J, leaving 16 bases between them. CDR1 is LGHNA and CDR2 is YNFKEQ in the germline V gene. This CDR3 comprises 16 residues. In nucleotides, the CDR3 is TGTGCCAGCAGCCAGGACCGCGGTCGGGGAAACTATGGCTACACCTTC. It is translated as CASSQDRGRGNYGYTF.

About this clonotype itself: This may be a read error, as it is one base from a much larger clone. The genes are TRBV2 and TRBJ1-2; D gene ambiguous. CDR3 length: 13 residues. Germline CDR1 reads SNHLY; CDR2 reads FYNNEI. The CDR3 DNA reads as TGTACCAGCAGTGATGGGCCCCTCTATGGCTACACCTTC. This sequence encodes CTSSDGPLYGYTF. Looking up the rest from reference TRBV2 and TRBJ1-2 gives the full variable domain: EPEVTQTPSHQVTQMGQEVILRCVPISNHLYFYWYRQILGQKVEFLVSFYNNEISEKSEIFDDQFSVERPDGSNFTLKIRSTKLEDSAMYFCTSSDGPLYGYTFGSGTRLTVV.

This clonotype has a count of ten or more. The chain uses TRBV20-1 and TRBJ2-3; D call uncertain. This CDR3 comprises 15 residues. Germline CDR1 reads DFQATT; CDR2 reads SNEGSKA (reference sequence). V was trimmed by 0 bases and J by 1 base, leaving 11 bases between them. The CDR3 DNA reads TGCAGTGCTAGAGATTCAGGCCAGGGCACAGATACGCAGTATTTT. Residues: CSARDSGQGTDTQYF.

On this clonotype: One junction end does not reproduce the germline sequence, and a read error may be involved. The V and J genes are TRBV3-1 and TRBJ1-1; D is unresolved. The germline CDR1 and CDR2 sequences are LGHDT and YNNKEL (reference sequence). This CDR3 is 12 amino acids long. CDR3 loop: CATGRVNTEALF. The CDR3 DNA sequence: TGTGCCACCGGGAGGGTGAACACTGAAGCTCTCTTT.

This clonotype was found many times. V gene TRBV29-1 combines with J gene TRBJ1-4; D not resolved. The V gene's germline CDR1 is SQVTM and CDR2 ANQGSEA. V dropped 4 bases and J dropped 4 bases, with 10 bases sitting between them. CDR3 length: 13 amino acids. The CDR3 DNA reads TGCAGCGTTGGTAGGCAGGATAATGAAAAACTGTTTTTT. It specifies CSVGRQDNEKLFF.

Of note for this clonotype: A much larger clone sits a single nucleotide away, making a read error possible. The chain uses TRBV6-1 and TRBJ1-5; 8 bases align to TRBD1. CDR1 is MNHNS and CDR2 is SASEGT in the germline V gene. The CDR3 sequence is 14 residues long. The CDR3: CASRLGQGHQSQHF. CDR3 coding DNA: TGTGCCAGCAGGCTCGGACAGGGTCATCAGTCCCAGCATTTT.